This passage covers 10 T cell receptor beta chains from one sample sequenced in a study of blood T cell repertoires in COVID-19. This table comes from immunoSEQ multiplex PCR, and its TCRdb copy is limited to in-frame clones, with some not included. The table includes 250,000 to 350,000 clones, over 85% detected once. Sample: PBMCs or T cells enriched from blood (not recorded which). The receptor set was obtained from a man aged 55-75 years who had recovered from COVID-19.

This clone was seen once. The rearrangement uses TRBV3-1 (or the pseudogene TRBV3-2) and TRBJ2-2; D is perhaps TRBD2 (5 bases). The CDR3 contains 15 residues. Germline V gene lookup returns CDR1 LGHDT and CDR2 YNNKEL (reference sequence). V lost 4 bases, J lost 7 bases, and 16 bases lay in between. The CDR3 here is CASSPLVRTHGELFF. The CDR3, as DNA: TGTGCCAGCAGCCCATTAGTTCGGACTCACGGGGAGCTGTTTTTT.

V and J are TRBV11-3 and TRBJ2-5, with D maybe TRBD2 (7 bases). CDR1 and CDR2 from the germline V gene are SGHNT and YENEEA. V lost 5 bases and J lost 4, with 17 bases in between. The CDR3 is made up of 15 amino acids. Written as DNA, the CDR3 is TGTGCCAGCAGCCCTGCAAGGGGGGGACGAGAGACCCAGTACTTC. It encodes CASSPARGGRETQYF.

The chain joins TRBV29-1 to TRBJ1-1; perhaps TRBD1 as D (6 bases). The CDR3 covers 10 residues. From germline, CDR1 is SQVTM and CDR2 ANQGSEA. The CDR3 protein is CNAGGHQAFF. CDR3 DNA sequence: TGCAACGCTGGGGGCCACCAAGCTTTCTTT.

This clone is a singleton in its sample. V is TRBV3-1 (or the pseudogene TRBV3-2) and J is TRBJ1-3, with 7 bases aligning to TRBD1. Trimming took 3 bases from V and 2 from J; bases not matched to a gene: 10. The CDR3 sequence is 17 residues long. Germline assignment: CDR1 LGHDT and CDR2 YNNKEL (reference sequence). CDR3 DNA sequence: TGTGCCAGCAGCCATTTATTAGGGGGCGCCGCTGGAAACACCATATATTTT. Translated: CASSHLLGGAAGNTIYF.

The chain employs TRBV7-9 and TRBJ1-5, with D unresolved. With 1 base removed from V and 4 bases from J, the gap between germline ends came to 11 bases. The germline V gene encodes CDR1 SEHNR and CDR2 FQNEAQ (reference sequence). CDR3 length: 15 residues. This CDR3 reads CASSLEGGLNQPQHF. In DNA, the CDR3 is TGTGCCAGCAGCTTAGAGGGCGGGCTTAATCAGCCCCAGCATTTT.

The chain links TRBV6-5 to TRBJ2-1; possibly TRBD2 for D (6 bases). The length of the CDR3 is 15 residues. V lost 2 bases and J lost 10, with 18 bases in between. From germline, CDR1 is MNHEY and CDR2 SVGAGI. The CDR3 nucleotides are TGTGCCAGCAGTTACGGGGTCCTGGGGGGAGGCGAGCAGTTCTTC. It encodes CASSYGVLGGGEQFF.

V is TRBV4-2 and J is TRBJ2-5, with D maybe TRBD2 (5 bases). The CDR3 has 16 amino acids. V was shortened by 0 bases and J by 5 bases, with 16 bases between the two germline ends. Germline V gives CDR1 LGHNA, CDR2 YNFKEQ. The CDR3 loop is CASSQDIGSGRETQYF. The CDR3 nucleotides read TGTGCCAGCAGCCAAGATATAGGGAGTGGCCGGGAGACCCAGTACTTC.

The rearrangement links TRBV29-1 to TRBJ2-1; 12 positions agree with TRBD2. There are 13 residues in the CDR3. V lost 6 bases and J lost 9; bases outside the gene matches: 6. In germline, CDR1 is SQVTM, CDR2 ANQGSEA. The CDR3 is CSVSSGREIEQFF. CDR3 in DNA: TGCAGCGTATCTAGCGGGAGGGAAATTGAGCAGTTCTTC.

V and J are TRBV18 and TRBJ1-1; tentative D call: TRBD1 (5 bases). This CDR3 comprises 13 residues. V was clipped by 3 bases and J by 8 bases, with 13 bases between them. Germline V gives CDR1 KGHSH, CDR2 LQKENI. For the CDR3, the DNA is TGTGCCAGCTCACCGCAGGGTGGGAAGGAAGCTTTCTTT. Translating it yields CASSPQGGKEAFF.

The chain carries TRBV6-5 and TRBJ2-1, with D possibly matching TRBD1 (6 bases). Germline V gene data show CDR1 as MNHEY and CDR2 as SVGAGI. The CDR3 is made up of 15 amino acids. Trimming pared 6 bases from V and 6 bases from J, leaving 18 bases between. The CDR3 nucleotides read TGTGCCAGCAGAGCTGTCGGAAGGGGGACCAATGAGCAGTTCTTC. Its translation: CASRAVGRGTNEQFF.